Below, one T cell receptor beta chain is given with its context. Its cognate antigen is unknown. The data were obtained in a study of T cell responses to AZD1222 COVID-19 vaccine. Whole-study context: Second doses that came at about 4 or about 12 weeks were put together. Findings of the study overall: In the spike-specific TCR repertoire, nearly half reportedly target unmutated variant regions. Samples come after the peak T cell response, not at day 14.

The protocol was immunoSEQ multiplex PCR, while the TCRdb copy is restricted to in-frame clones and leaves out a portion. The sample has about 150,000 clones; about 93% are singletons. The germline V gene has CDR1 SGDLS and CDR2 YYNGEE. The CDR3 has 14 residues. V dropped 0 bases and J dropped 1 base, with 7 bases sitting between them. The source was peripheral blood, collected on day 0 of AZD1222 vaccination. The clonotype comes from an adult in good health. V and J are TRBV9 and TRBJ1-1; D remains ambiguous. The CDR3 bases are TGTGCCAGCAGCGTAGGGGTTCCGAACACTGAAGCTTTCTTT. As protein: CASSVGVPNTEAFF. Based on the CDR3 plus reference TRBV9 and TRBJ1-1, the full variable domain is DSGVTQTPKHLITATGQRVTLRCSPRSGDLSVYWYQQSLDQGLQFLIQYYNGEERAKGNILERFSAQQFPDLHSELNLSSLELGDSALYFCASSVGVPNTEAFFGQGTRLTVV.